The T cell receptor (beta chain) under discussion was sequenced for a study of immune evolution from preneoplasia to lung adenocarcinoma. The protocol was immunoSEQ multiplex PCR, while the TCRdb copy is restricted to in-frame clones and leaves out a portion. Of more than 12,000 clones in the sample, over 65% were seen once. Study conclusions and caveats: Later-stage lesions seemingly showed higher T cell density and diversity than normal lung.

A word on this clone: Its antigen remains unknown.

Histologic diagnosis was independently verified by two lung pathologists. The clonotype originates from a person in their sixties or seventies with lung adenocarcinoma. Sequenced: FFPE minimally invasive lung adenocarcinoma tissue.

Here the CDR3 reads CASRMDRTDYEQYF. The CDR3 DNA reads as TGTGCCAGCAGAATGGACAGGACAGACTACGAGCAGTACTTC. J is TRBJ2-7 and V is TRBV27; TRBD1 matches at 7 bases. CDR1 MNHEY and CDR2 SMNVEV come from the germline V gene (reference sequence). CDR3 size: 14 residues. The ends lost 6 bases at V and 3 bases at J; junction bases unmatched: 8.